A selection of T cell receptor beta chains follows, all from one sample in a study of blood T cell repertoires in COVID-19. The assay was immunoSEQ multiplex PCR, and TCRdb's table has in-frame clones only and misses some. The repertoire holds approximately 50,000 clones, with 86% as singletons. Sequencing was carried out using peripheral blood. The receptors were gathered from a woman older than 75 with acute or convalescent COVID-19. The CDR3 runs from the conserved cysteine through the conserved F or W. The D gene is left open where the match is weak. A clone size is listed for some rows: how often the clone was seen (once, few, many), or a class if it is expanded.

cdr3_aa	cdr3_nt	clone_size	v_call	j_call	d_call
CASSLGGHTDTQYF	TGCGCCAGCAGCTTGGGCGGACACACAGATACGCAGTATTTT	-	TRBV5-1	TRBJ2-3	-
CAIRDGVYEQYF	TGTGCCATCAGGGACGGGGTATACGAGCAGTACTTC	-	TRBV10-3	TRBJ2-7	-
CATSATGSGYTF	TGTGCCACCAGTGCGACAGGGAGCGGCTACACCTTC	-	TRBV24-1	TRBJ1-2	TRBD1
CASSFGTLDGYTF	TGCGCCAGCAGCTTCGGGACTCTTGATGGCTACACCTTC	-	TRBV5-1	TRBJ1-2	-
CAWATGSNQPQHF	TGTGCCTGGGCCACAGGGAGCAATCAGCCCCAGCATTTT	-	TRBV30	TRBJ1-5	-
CASSQDRGQPQHF	TGTGCCAGCAGCCAAGATCGGGGTCAGCCCCAGCATTTT	-	TRBV3-1/TRBV3-2	TRBJ1-5	-
CAKTGGPGNTIYF	TGTGCCAAGACAGGGGGCCCCGGAAACACCATATATTTT	-	TRBV2	TRBJ1-3	TRBD1
CASSGQGASEAFF	TGTGCCAGTAGTGGGCAGGGGGCCTCTGAAGCTTTCTTT	few	TRBV19	TRBJ1-1	TRBD1
CASSSLAGEGSGANVLTF	TGTGCCAGCTCATCCTTAGCGGGAGAAGGGTCTGGGGCCAACGTCCTGACTTTC	-	TRBV18	TRBJ2-6	TRBD2
CASSLVAGGPYEQYF	TGCGCCAGCAGCTTGGTGGCAGGGGGGCCCTACGAGCAGTACTTC	few	TRBV5-1	TRBJ2-7	-
CASSRTSGIRSTDTQYF	TGTGCCAGCAGCCGGACTAGCGGGATCCGTAGCACAGATACGCAGTATTTT	-	TRBV9	TRBJ2-3	TRBD2
CSVASTQRGSTDTQYF	TGCAGCGTTGCCTCGACTCAGCGGGGGAGCACAGATACGCAGTATTTT	-	TRBV29-1	TRBJ2-3	TRBD2
CATSGSLSFPGELFF	TGTGCCACTAGCGGGAGTTTATCCTTCCCCGGGGAGCTGTTTTTT	-	TRBV3-1/TRBV3-2	TRBJ2-2	TRBD2
CASSGSLERQPQHF	TGTGCCAGCAGTGGCAGCCTAGAGAGGCAGCCCCAGCATTTT	-	TRBV2	TRBJ1-5	-
CASSYSSLGGYTF	TGTGCCAGCAGTTACTCATCCCTGGGCGGCTACACCTTC	-	TRBV6-6	TRBJ1-2	-
CASSQGQPSAGELFF	TGCGCCAGCAGCCAAGGGCAGCCTAGCGCCGGGGAGCTGTTTTTT	-	TRBV4-1	TRBJ2-2	-
CASSEVQGASGELFF	TGTGCCAGCAGTGAAGTGCAGGGGGCGTCGGGGGAGCTGTTTTTT	once	TRBV6-1	TRBJ2-2	TRBD1
CASTFRRTGALYGYTF	TGTGCCAGCACCTTCAGAAGGACAGGGGCCCTCTATGGCTACACCTTC	once	TRBV13	TRBJ1-2	TRBD1
CASSEGGLNTEAFF	TGTGCCAGCAGTGAGGGAGGTCTGAACACTGAAGCTTTCTTT	-	TRBV2	TRBJ1-1	-
CASSLKRGDTQYF	TGTGCCAGCAGTTTGAAGCGTGGAGATACGCAGTATTTT	-	TRBV27	TRBJ2-3	-